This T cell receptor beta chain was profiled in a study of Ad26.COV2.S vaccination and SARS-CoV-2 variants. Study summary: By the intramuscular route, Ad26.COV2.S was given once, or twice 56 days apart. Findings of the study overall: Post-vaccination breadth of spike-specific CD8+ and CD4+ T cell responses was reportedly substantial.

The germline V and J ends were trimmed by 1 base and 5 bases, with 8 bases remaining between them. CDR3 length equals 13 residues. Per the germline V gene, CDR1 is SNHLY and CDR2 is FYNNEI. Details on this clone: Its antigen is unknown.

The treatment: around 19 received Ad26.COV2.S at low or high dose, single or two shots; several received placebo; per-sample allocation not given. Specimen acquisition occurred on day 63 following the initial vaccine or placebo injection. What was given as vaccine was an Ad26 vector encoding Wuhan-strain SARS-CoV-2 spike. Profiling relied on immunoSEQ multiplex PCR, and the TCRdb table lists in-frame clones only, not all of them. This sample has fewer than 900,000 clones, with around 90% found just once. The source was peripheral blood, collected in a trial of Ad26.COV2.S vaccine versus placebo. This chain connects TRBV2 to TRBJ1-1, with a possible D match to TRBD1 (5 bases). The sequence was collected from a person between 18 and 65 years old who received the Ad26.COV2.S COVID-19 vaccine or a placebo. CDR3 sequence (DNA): TGTGCCAGCAGTGAAGGGGGGATGACTGAAGCTTTCTTT. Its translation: CASSEGGMTEAFF.